The 3 T cell receptor beta chains listed next were all sequenced from one sample in a study of shared clonotypes between healthy human individuals. Naivety among CD8 cells was defined by CD45RO negativity and positive CCR7 selection, thereby excluding terminally differentiated effector memory CD45RA+ cells. Libraries were prepared by immunoSEQ multiplex PCR; TCRdb keeps only in-frame clonotypes and omits some of them. In the table there are around 2,000,000 clones, about 92% of which are singletons. Material: naive CD8+ T cells from PBMCs. These receptors all come from a man younger than 35 in good health. Some clones in this sample may be carry-over from other donors' samples.

The genes are TRBV5-1 and TRBJ2-2; tentative D call: TRBD2 (6 bases). This CDR3 contains 14 residues. The germline CDR1 and CDR2 sequences are SGHRS and YFSETQ. Trimming removed 0 bases from V and 6 bases from J, with 9 bases in between. The DNA of the CDR3 is TGCGCCAGCAGCTTGGGCGGGGAGTCCGGGGAGCTGTTTTTT. The encoded protein is CASSLGGESGELFF.

CDR3: CASSSGTGPGLYEQYF. The CDR3 region has the DNA TGTGCCAGCAGCTCCGGGACGGGGCCGGGCCTCTACGAGCAGTACTTC. V and J are TRBV5-8 and TRBJ2-7; either TRBD1 or TRBD2 may fit D (5 bases each). Trimming shortened V by 3 bases and J by 3 bases, and 19 bases separated the two germline ends. The CDR3 runs 16 residues. Germline lookup yields CDR1 SGHTS and CDR2 YDEGEE. Combining the CDR3 with reference TRBV5-8 and TRBJ2-7 gives the whole variable domain EAGVTQSPTHLIKTRGQQATLRCSPISGHTSVYWYQQALGLGLQFLLWYDEGEERNRGNFPPRFSGRQFPNYSSELNVNALELEDSALYLCASSSGTGPGLYEQYFGPGTRLTVT.

As concerns this clone: This sample also contains other DNA sequences that code for the same CDR3. V usage is TRBV28 and J usage is TRBJ1-1; 9 positions match TRBD1. The CDR3 has 14 residues. Germline CDR1 and CDR2: MDHEN and SYDVKM. J lost 0 bases, V lost 6 bases, and 2 bases had no gene match. The CDR3 protein is CASRRTGVNTEAFF. The CDR3 region has the DNA TGTGCCAGCAGACGGACAGGGGTGAACACTGAAGCTTTCTTT. The complete variable domain, with remaining parts taken from reference TRBV28 and TRBJ1-1, reads DVKVTQSSRYLVKRTGEKVFLECVQDMDHENMFWYRQDPGLGLRLIYFSYDVKMKEKGDIPEGYSVSREKKERFSLILESASTNQTSMYLCASRRTGVNTEAFFGQGTRLTVV.